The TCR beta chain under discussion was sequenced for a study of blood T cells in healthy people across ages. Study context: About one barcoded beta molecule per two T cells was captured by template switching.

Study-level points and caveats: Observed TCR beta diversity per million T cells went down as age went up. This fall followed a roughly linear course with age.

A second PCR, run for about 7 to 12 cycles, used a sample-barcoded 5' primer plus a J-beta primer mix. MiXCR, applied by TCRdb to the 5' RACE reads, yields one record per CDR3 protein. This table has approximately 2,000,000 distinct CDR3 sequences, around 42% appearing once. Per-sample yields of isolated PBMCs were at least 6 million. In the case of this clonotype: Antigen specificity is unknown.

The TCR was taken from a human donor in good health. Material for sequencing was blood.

CDR3 residues: CASSTIISGSAGEQYF. CDR3 coding DNA: TGTGCCAGCTCAACCATCATATCGGGGTCCGCGGGGGAGCAGTACTTC. This chain connects TRBV18 to TRBJ2-7; D is possibly TRBD2 (6 bases). V lost 5 bases to trimming and J lost 7 bases, with 24 bases between them. CDR1 is KGHSH, CDR2 LQKENI, per germline. The CDR3 loop spans 16 amino acids.